Below, one T cell receptor (beta chain) is given with its context. Its antigen is not identified. Between roughly 10,000 and 110,000 sorted cells per subset supplied genomic DNA. Repertoires were generated with immunoSEQ multiplex PCR, while TCRdb's copy carries only in-frame clones and drops some. This table holds under 2,000 clones, 73% found once. The CDR3 sequence is 17 residues long. Germline lookup yields CDR1 MGHRA and CDR2 YSYEKL. Trimming left V 0 bases short and J 0 bases short, with 12 bases between. DN, SP and DP CD8 TIL subsets came from CD39/CD103 sorting of CD3+CD4-CD8+CD45RA- cells. This entry comes from a study of CD39 and CD103 CD8 tumor-infiltrating T cells. General study points: Top 30 DP CD8 TIL clonotypes covered roughly 56-90% of repertoire.

This TCR derives from a human donor with head and neck squamous cell carcinoma. The J gene is TRBJ1-3, the V gene TRBV4-1, with D maybe TRBD1 (6 bases). The sample taken for sequencing was CD39- CD103- CD8+ T cells sorted from the tumor. Documented subset: CD103-CD39- double-negative CD45RA- CD8 T cells. CDR3 bases: TGCGCCAGCAGCCAAGAGGAGGGGGTTCTCTCTGGAAACACCATATATTTT. Protein sequence: CASSQEEGVLSGNTIYF.